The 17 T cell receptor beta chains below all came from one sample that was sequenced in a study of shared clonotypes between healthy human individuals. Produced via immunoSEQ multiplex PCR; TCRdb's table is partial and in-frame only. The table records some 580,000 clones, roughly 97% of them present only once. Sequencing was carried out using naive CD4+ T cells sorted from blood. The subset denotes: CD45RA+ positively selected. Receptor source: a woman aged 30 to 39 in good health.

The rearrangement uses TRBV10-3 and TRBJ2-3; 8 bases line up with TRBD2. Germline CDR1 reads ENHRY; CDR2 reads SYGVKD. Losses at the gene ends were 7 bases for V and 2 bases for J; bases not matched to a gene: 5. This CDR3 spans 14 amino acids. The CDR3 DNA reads TGTGCCATCAATCCTAGCGGGTACACAGATACGCAGTATTTT. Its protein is CAINPSGYTDTQYF.

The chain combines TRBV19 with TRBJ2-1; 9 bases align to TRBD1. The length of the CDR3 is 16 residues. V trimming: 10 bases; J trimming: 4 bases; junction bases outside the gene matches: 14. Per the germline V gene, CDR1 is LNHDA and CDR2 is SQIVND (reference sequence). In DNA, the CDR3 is TGTGCCACCCGGGACAGGGCAGTAGCGGAGTACAATGAGCAGTTCTTC. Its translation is CATRDRAVAEYNEQFF.

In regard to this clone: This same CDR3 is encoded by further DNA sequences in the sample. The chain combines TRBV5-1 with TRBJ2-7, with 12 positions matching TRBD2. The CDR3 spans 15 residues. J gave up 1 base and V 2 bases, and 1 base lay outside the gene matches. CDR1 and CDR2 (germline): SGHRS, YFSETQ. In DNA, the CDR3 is TGCGCCAGCAGCTTCGGACTAGCGGGATCCTACGAGCAGTACTTC. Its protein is CASSFGLAGSYEQYF.

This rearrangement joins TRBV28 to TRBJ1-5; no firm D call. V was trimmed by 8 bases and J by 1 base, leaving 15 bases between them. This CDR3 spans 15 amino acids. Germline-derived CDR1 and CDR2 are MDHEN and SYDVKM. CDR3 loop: CASESPYGSNQPQHF. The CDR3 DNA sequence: TGTGCCAGCGAGAGCCCTTATGGGAGCAATCAGCCCCAGCATTTT.

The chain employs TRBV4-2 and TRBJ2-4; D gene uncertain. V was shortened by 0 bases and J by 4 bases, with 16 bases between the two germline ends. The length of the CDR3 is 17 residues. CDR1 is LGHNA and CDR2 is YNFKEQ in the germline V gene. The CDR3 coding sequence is TGTGCCAGCAGCCAAGAACATGGGAATACCCCAAAAAACATTCAGTACTTC. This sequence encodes CASSQEHGNTPKNIQYF.

The DNA for the CDR3 is TGTGCCAGCAGCTTAGGTGATCTGGGACAGGCCCTTAATGAAAAACTGTTTTTT. Encoded protein: CASSLGDLGQALNEKLFF. The rearrangement joins TRBV11-2 to TRBJ1-4; 8 nucleotides agree with TRBD1. This CDR3 has 18 residues. Unmatched junction bases numbered 11, after V lost 1 base and J lost 4 bases. CDR1 SGHAT and CDR2 FQNNGV come from the germline V gene.

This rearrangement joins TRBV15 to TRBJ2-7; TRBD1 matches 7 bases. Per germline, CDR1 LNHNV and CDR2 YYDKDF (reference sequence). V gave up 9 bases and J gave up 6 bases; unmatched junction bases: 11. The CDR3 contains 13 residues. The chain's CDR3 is CATARQGAVEQYF. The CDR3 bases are TGTGCCACGGCGAGACAGGGAGCAGTCGAGCAGTACTTC. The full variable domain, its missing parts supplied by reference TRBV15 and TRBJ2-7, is DAMVIQNPRYQVTQFGKPVTLSCSQTLNHNVMYWYQQKSSQAPKLLFHYYDKDFNNEADTPDNFQSRRPNTSFCFLDIRSPGLGDTAMYLCATARQGAVEQYFGPGTRLTVT.

The CDR3 DNA reads as TGCAGCGTTACCCCCAGGGGCGGAGAGACCCAGTACTTC. Translated, it gives CSVTPRGGETQYF. The chain carries TRBV29-1 and TRBJ2-5; weak D call: TRBD1 (6 bases). V lost 5 bases and J lost 4, with 14 bases in between. The germline gives CDR1 SQVTM, CDR2 ANQGSEA. The CDR3 is made up of 13 amino acids.

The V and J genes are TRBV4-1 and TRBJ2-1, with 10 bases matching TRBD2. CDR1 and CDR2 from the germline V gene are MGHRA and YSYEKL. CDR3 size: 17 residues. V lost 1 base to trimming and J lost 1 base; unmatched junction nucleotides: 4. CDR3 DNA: TGCGCCAGCAGCCAAGTCCTAGCGGGAGTTTCCTACAATGAGCAGTTCTTC. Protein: CASSQVLAGVSYNEQFF.

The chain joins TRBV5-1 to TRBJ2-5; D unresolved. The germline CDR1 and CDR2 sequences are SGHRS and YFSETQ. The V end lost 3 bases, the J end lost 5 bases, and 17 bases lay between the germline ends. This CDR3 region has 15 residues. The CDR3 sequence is CASSSPEIFGETQYF. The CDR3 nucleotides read TGCGCCAGCAGCTCTCCGGAGATCTTCGGGGAGACCCAGTACTTC.

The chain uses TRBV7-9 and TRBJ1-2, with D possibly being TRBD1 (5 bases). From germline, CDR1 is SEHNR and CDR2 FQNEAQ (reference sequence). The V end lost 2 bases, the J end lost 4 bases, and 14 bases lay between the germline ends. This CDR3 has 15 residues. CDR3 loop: CASSLIGRDSYGYTF. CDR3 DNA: TGTGCCAGCAGCTTAATTGGCAGGGATTCCTATGGCTACACCTTC.

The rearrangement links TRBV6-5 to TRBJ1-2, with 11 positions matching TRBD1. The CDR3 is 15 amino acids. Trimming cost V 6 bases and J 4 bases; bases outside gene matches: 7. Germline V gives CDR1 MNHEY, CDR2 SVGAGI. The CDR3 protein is CASSPWTGGSYGYTF. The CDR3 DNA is TGTGCCAGCAGCCCCTGGACAGGGGGCAGCTATGGCTACACCTTC.

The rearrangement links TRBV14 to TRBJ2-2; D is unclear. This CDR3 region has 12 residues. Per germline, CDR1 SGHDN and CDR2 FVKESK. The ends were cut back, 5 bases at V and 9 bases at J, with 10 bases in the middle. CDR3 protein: CASSETRWELFF. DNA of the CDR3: TGTGCCAGCAGCGAAACAAGATGGGAGCTGTTTTTT.

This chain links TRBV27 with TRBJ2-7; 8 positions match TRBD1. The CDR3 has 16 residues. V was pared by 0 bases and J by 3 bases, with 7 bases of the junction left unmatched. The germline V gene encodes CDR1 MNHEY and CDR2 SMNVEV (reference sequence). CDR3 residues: CASSLSYRGDNYEQYF. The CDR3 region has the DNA TGTGCCAGCAGTTTATCTTACAGGGGGGATAACTACGAGCAGTACTTC.

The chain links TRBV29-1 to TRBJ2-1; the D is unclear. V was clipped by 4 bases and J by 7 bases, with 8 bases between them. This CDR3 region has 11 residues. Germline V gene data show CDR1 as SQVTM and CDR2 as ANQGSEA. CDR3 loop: CSVGLGNEQFF. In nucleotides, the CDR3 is TGCAGCGTTGGTTTAGGGAATGAGCAGTTCTTC.

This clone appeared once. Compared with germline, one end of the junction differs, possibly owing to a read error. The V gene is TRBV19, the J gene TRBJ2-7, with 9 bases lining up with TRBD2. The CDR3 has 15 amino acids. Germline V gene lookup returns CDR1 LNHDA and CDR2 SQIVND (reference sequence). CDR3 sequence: CASSIAGDDTYEQYF. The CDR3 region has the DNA TGTGCCAGTAGCATAGCGGGGGATGATACCTACGAGCAGTACTTC. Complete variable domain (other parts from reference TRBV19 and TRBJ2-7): DGGITQSPKYLFRKEGQNVTLSCEQNLNHDAMYWYRQDPGQGLRLIYYSQIVNDFQKGDIAEGYSVSREKKESFPLTVTSAQKNPTAFYLCASSIAGDDTYEQYFGPGTRLTVT.

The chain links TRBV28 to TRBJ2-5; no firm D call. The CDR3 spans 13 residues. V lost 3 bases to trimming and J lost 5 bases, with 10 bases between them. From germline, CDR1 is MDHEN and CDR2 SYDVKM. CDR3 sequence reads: CASSFLGMETQYF. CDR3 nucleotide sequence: TGTGCCAGCAGTTTTTTGGGGATGGAGACCCAGTACTTC.